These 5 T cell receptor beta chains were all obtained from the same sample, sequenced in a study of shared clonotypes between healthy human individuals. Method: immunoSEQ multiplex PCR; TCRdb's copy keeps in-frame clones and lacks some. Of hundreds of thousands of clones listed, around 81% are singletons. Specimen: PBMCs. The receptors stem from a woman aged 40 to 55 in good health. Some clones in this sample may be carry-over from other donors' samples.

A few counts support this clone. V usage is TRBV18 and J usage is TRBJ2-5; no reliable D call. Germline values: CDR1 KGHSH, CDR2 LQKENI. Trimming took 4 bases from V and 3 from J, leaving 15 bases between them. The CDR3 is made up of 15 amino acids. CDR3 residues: CASSRPGSNKETQYF. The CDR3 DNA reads TGTGCCAGCTCACGACCCGGCTCTAATAAAGAGACCCAGTACTTC.

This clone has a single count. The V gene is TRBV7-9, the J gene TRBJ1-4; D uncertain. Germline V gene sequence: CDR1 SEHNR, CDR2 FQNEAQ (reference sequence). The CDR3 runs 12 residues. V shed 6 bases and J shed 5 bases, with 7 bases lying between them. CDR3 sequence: CASSQDNEKLFF. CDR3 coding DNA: TGTGCCAGCAGTCAAGACAATGAAAAACTGTTTTTT. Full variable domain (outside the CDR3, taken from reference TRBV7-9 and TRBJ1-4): DTGVSQNPRHKITKRGQNVTFRCDPISEHNRLYWYRQTLGQGPEFLTYFQNEAQLEKSRLLSDRFSAERPKGSFSTLEIQRTEQGDSAMYLCASSQDNEKLFFGSGTQLSVL.

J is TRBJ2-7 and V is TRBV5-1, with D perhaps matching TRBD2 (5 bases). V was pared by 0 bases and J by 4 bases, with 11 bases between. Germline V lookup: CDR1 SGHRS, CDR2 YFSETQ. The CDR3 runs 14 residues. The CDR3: CASSLGPTSYEQYF. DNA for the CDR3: TGCGCCAGCAGCTTGGGCCCAACTAGTTACGAGCAGTACTTC. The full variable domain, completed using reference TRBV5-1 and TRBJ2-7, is KAGVTQTPRYLIKTRGQQVTLSCSPISGHRSVSWYQQTPGQGLQFLFEYFSETQRNKGNFPGRFSGRQFSNSRSEMNVSTLELGDSALYLCASSLGPTSYEQYFGPGTRLTVT.

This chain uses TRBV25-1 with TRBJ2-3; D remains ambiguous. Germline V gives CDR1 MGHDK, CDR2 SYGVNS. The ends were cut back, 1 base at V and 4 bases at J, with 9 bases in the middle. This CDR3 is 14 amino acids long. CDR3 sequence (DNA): TGTGCCAGCAGTGAATTCTCAGGTTCAGATACGCAGTATTTT. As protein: CASSEFSGSDTQYF.

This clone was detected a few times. DNA for the CDR3: TGTGCCAGCAGTTATCGCGGGCCATACAATGAGCAGTTCTTC. It encodes CASSYRGPYNEQFF. The J gene is TRBJ2-1, the V gene TRBV6-5; a weak D match, TRBD2 (5 bases). Trimming shortened V by 3 bases and J by 4 bases, and 10 bases separated the two germline ends. The CDR3 has 14 amino acids. The germline CDR1 and CDR2 sequences are MNHEY and SVGAGI.